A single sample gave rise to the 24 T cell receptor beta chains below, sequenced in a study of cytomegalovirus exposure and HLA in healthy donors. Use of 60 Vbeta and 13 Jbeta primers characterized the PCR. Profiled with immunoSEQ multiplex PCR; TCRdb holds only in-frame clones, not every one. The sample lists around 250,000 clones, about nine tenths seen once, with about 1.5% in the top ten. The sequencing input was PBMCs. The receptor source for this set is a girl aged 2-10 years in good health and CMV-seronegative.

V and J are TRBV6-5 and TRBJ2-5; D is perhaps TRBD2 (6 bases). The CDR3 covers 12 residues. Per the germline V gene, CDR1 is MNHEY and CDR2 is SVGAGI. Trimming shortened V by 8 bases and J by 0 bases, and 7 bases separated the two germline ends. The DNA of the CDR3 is TGTGCCAGCCGGGACTACCAAGAGACCCAGTACTTC. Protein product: CASRDYQETQYF.

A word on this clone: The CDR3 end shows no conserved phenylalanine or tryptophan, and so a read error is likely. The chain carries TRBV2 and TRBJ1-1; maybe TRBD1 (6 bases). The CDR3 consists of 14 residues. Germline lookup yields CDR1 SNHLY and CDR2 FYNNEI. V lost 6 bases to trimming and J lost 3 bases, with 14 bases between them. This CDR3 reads CASSEQGRDTEAFL. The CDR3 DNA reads TGTGCCAGCAGCGAGCAGGGGAGAGACACTGAAGCTTTCCTT.

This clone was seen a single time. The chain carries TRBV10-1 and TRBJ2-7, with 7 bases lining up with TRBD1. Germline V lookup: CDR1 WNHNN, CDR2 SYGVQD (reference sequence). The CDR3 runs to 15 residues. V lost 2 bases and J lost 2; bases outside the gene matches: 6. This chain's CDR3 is CASSEIGTDTYEQYF. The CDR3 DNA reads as TGCGCCAGCAGTGAGATAGGGACAGACACCTACGAGCAGTACTTC.

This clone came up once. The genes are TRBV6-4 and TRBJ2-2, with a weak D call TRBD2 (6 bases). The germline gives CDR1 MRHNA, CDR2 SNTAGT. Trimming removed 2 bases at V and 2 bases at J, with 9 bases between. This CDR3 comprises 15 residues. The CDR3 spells CASSDRLGNTGELFF. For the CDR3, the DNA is TGTGCCAGCAGTGACCGACTAGGAAACACCGGGGAGCTGTTTTTT.

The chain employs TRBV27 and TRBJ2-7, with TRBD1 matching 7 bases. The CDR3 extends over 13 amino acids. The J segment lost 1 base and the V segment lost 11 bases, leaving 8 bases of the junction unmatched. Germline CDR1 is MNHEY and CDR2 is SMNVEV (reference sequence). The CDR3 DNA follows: TGTGCCGTTACTGACAGGGATTCCTACGAGCAGTACTTC. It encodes CAVTDRDSYEQYF.

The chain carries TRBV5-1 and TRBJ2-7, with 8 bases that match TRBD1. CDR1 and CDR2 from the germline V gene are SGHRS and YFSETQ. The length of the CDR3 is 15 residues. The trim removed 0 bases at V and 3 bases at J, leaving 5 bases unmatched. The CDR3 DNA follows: TGCGCCAGCAGCTTGGCCACGGACAGGGACTACGAGCAGTACTTC. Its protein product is CASSLATDRDYEQYF.

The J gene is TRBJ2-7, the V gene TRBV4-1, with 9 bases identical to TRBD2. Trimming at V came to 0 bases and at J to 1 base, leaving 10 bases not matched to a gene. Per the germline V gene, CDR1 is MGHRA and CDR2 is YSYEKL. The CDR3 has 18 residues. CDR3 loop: CASSQDGGLAGKSYEQYF. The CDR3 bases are TGCGCCAGCAGCCAAGATGGCGGGCTAGCGGGAAAATCCTACGAGCAGTACTTC.

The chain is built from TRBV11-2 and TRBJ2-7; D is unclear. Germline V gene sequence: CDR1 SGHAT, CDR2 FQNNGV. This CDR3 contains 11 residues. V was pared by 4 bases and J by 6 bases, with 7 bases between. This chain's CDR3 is CASSSKFEQYF. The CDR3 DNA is TGTGCCAGCAGCTCTAAGTTCGAGCAGTACTTC. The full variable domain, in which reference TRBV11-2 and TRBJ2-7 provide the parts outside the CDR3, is EAGVAQSPRYKIIEKRQSVAFWCNPISGHATLYWYQQILGQGPKLLIQFQNNGVVDDSQLPKDRFSAERLKGVDSTLKIQPAKLEDSAVYLCASSSKFEQYFGPGTRLTVT.

CDR3 residues: CASGTGGIDEQFF. The CDR3 bases are TGTGCCAGCGGGACAGGGGGCATCGATGAGCAGTTCTTC. This sequence joins TRBV28 and TRBJ2-1, with 12 nucleotides matching TRBD1. Unmatched junction bases numbered 4, after V lost 8 bases and J lost 8 bases. The CDR3 has 13 residues. Per the germline V gene, CDR1 is MDHEN and CDR2 is SYDVKM.

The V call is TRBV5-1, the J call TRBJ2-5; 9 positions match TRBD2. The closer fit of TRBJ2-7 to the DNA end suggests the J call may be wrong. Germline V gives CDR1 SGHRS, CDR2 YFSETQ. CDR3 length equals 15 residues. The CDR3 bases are TGCGCCAGCAGCTACGGCGGGGGGGAATCCTACGAGCAGTACTTC. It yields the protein CASSYGGGESYEQYF.

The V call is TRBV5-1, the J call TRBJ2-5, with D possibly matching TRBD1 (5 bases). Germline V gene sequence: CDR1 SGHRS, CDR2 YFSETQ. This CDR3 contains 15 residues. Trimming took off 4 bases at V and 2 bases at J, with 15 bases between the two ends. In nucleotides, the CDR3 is TGCGCCAGCAGCCCCCGACAGCCATTTCAAGAGACCCAGTACTTC. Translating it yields CASSPRQPFQETQYF.

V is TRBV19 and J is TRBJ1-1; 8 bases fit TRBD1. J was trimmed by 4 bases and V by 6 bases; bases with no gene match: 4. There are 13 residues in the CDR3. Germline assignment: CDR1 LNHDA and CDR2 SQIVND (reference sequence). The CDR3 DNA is TGTGCCAGTAGAGCAGGGGGCTCCACTGAAGCTTTCTTT. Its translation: CASRAGGSTEAFF.

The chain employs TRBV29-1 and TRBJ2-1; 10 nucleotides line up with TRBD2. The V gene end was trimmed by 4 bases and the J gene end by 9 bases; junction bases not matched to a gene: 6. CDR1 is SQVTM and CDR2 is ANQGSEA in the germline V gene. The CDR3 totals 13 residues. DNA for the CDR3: TGCAGCGTTGGGAGTAGCGGGGGGAGTGAGCAGTTCTTC. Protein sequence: CSVGSSGGSEQFF.

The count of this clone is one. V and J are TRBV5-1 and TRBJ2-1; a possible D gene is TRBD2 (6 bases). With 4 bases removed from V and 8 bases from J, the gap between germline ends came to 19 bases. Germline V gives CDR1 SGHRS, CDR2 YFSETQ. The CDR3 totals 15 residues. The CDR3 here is CASSTSSASIYEQFF. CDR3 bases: TGCGCCAGCAGCACCTCTAGCGCAAGTATCTATGAGCAGTTCTTC. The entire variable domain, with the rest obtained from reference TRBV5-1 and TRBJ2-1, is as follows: KAGVTQTPRYLIKTRGQQVTLSCSPISGHRSVSWYQQTPGQGLQFLFEYFSETQRNKGNFPGRFSGRQFSNSRSEMNVSTLELGDSALYLCASSTSSASIYEQFFGPGTRLTVL.

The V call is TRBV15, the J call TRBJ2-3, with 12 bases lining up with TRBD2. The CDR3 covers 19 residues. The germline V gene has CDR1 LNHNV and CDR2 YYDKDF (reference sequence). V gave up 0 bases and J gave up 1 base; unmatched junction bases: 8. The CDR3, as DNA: TGTGCCACCAGCAGAGATGGTTCGCTAGCGGGGGGGCGCACAGATACGCAGTATTTT. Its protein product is CATSRDGSLAGGRTDTQYF.

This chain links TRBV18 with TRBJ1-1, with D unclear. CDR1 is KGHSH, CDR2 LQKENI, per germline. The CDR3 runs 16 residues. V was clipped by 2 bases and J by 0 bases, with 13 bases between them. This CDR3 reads CASSPVGAGVNTEAFF. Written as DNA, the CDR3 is TGTGCCAGCTCACCAGTAGGCGCGGGAGTGAACACTGAAGCTTTCTTT.

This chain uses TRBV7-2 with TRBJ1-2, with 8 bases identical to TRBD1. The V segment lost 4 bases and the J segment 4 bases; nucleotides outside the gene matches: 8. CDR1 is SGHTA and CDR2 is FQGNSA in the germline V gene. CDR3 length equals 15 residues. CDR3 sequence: CASSSRQGLRYGYTF. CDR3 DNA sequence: TGTGCCAGCAGCTCCCGACAGGGGCTGCGCTATGGCTACACCTTC.

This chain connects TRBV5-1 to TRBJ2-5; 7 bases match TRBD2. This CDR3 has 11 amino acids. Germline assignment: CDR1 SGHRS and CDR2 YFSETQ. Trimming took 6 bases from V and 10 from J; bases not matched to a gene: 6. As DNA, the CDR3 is TGCGCCAGCACCCTGGGGAGGGGCCAGTACTTC. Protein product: CASTLGRGQYF.

The CDR3 loop is CASSDHRAGGTEAFF. CDR3 DNA: TGTGCCAGCAGTGACCACAGGGCAGGCGGCACTGAAGCTTTCTTT. V is TRBV25-1 and J is TRBJ1-1; D is perhaps TRBD1 (6 bases). The length of the CDR3 is 15 residues. V lost 3 bases and J 4 bases, leaving 15 bases between the germline ends. Looked up from germline, CDR1 is MGHDK and CDR2 is SYGVNS. Full variable domain (rest looked up from reference TRBV25-1 and TRBJ1-1): EADIYQTPRYLVIGTGKKITLECSQTMGHDKMYWYQQDPGMELHLIHYSYGVNSTEKGDLSSESTVSRIRTEHFPLTLESARPSHTSQYLCASSDHRAGGTEAFFGQGTRLTVV.

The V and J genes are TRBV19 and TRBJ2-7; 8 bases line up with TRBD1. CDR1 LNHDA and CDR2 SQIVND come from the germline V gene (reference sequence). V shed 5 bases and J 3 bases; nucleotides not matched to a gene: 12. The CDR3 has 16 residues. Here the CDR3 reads CASSPGQGARGYEQYF. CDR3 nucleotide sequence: TGTGCCAGTAGTCCTGGCCAGGGGGCGCGTGGCTACGAGCAGTACTTC.

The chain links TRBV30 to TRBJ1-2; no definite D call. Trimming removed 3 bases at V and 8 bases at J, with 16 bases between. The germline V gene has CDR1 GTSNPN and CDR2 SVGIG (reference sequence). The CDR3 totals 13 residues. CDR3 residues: CAWRPQAAGGYTF. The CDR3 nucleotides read TGTGCCTGGAGACCGCAGGCCGCCGGCGGCTACACCTTC. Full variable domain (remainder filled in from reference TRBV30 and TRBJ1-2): SQTIHQWPATLVQPVGSPLSLECTVEGTSNPNLYWYRQAAGRGLQLLFYSVGIGQISSEVPQNLSASRPQDRQFILSSKKLLLSDSGFYLCAWRPQAAGGYTFGSGTRLTVV.

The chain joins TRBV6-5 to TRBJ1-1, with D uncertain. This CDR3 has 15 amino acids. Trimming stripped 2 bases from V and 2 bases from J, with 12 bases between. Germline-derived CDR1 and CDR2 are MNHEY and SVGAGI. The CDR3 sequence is CASSYEGSVNTEAFF. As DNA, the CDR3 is TGTGCCAGCAGTTACGAGGGCTCCGTTAACACTGAAGCTTTCTTT.

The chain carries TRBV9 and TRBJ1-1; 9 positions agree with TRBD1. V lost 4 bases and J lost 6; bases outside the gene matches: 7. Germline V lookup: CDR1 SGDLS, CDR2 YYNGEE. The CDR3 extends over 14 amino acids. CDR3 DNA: TGTGCCAGCAGCTCCCAGGGACAGGGCCCTGAAGCTTTCTTT. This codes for CASSSQGQGPEAFF.

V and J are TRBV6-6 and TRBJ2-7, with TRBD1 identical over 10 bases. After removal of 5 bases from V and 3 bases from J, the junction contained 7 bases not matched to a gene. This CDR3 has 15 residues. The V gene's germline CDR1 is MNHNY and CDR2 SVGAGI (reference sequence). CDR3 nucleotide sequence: TGTGCCAGCAGTGCTCCGGGACAGGGGTACTACGAGCAGTACTTC. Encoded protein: CASSAPGQGYYEQYF.